This T cell receptor beta chain stems from a study of Graves' ophthalmopathy and Graves' hyperthyroidism. RNA served as the template for amplifying TCR beta CDR3 regions. Investigators did first-round RT-PCR with HTBI primers, then second-round multiplex PCR. TCRdb used MiXCR to reprocess the multiplex PCR reads, holding one entry per CDR3 protein. The data show 500,000 to 700,000 distinct CDR3 sequences, about 35% seen once. The CDR3 covers 16 residues. Trimming took 5 bases from V and 6 from J; bases not matched to a gene: 13. In germline, CDR1 is MNHEY, CDR2 SVGAGI. V and J are TRBV6-5 and TRBJ1-5; 7 positions agree with TRBD1. This sequence originates from an adult man with Graves' hyperthyroidism. Specimen: peripheral blood or thyroid tissue (not recorded which). For the CDR3, the DNA is TGTGCCAGCAGTCGGACATCGACAGGGTGTGGTCAGCCCCAGCATTTT. Its protein is CASSRTSTGCGQPQHF.